This TCR beta chain was profiled in a study of T cells in Graves' hyperthyroidism and ophthalmopathy. Whole-study results and caveats: Ophthalmopathy, which appeared later, was predicted by the model a median about 6 months before onset. Within blood appeared most thyroid clonotypes that had expanded above 0.001.

The CDR3 extends over 13 amino acids. Trimming stripped 2 bases from V and 0 bases from J, with 5 bases between. In germline, CDR1 is SGHRS, CDR2 YFSETQ. At least ten counts were recorded for this clonotype. Its antigen remains unidentified. Orbital computed tomography, thyroid ultrasound, serum thyroxine and TRAb, and clinical symptoms together informed the diagnoses. Amplified TCR beta CDR3 regions derived from RNA transcripts. The TCR CDR3 first-round RT-PCR relied on the HTBI primer set. Each CDR3 protein gets one entry after TCRdb re-called the multiplex PCR reads with MiXCR. This sample has approximately 620,000 distinct CDR3 sequences, with more than 15% found just once.

Source material: blood. The source is a woman between 40 and 50 years old with Graves' ophthalmopathy. This chain links TRBV5-1 with TRBJ1-1; D ambiguous. The CDR3 bases are TGCGCCAGCAGCTTTGATATGAACACTGAAGCTTTCTTT. This sequence encodes CASSFDMNTEAFF.